Each of the 17 T cell receptor beta chains below was sequenced from the same sample in a study of CD8 T cells in Susac syndrome. The RNA input was roughly 0.45 to 1 ug, and it was reverse transcribed with random hexamers. TCRdb reanalysed the immunoSEQ multiplex PCR reads using MiXCR and keeps one entry per CDR3 protein. The table lists about 170,000 distinct CDR3 sequences, about 94% of them singletons. Sequences were obtained from CD4+ T cells from PBMCs. These receptors were taken from a human donor with multiple sclerosis.

CDR3 coding DNA: TGTGCCAGCAGTTACTTCCCATTGAACACTGAAGCTTTCTTT. Residues: CASSYFPLNTEAFF. The chain employs TRBV6-5 and TRBJ1-1, with D uncertain. V shed 1 base and J shed 0 bases, with 6 bases lying between them. CDR1 and CDR2 (germline): MNHEY, SVGAGI. This CDR3 contains 14 residues.

The chain is built from TRBV13 and TRBJ2-5; perhaps TRBD1 as D (6 bases). The germline CDR1 and CDR2 sequences are PRHDT and FYEKMQ (reference sequence). With 5 bases removed from V and 2 bases from J, the gap between germline ends came to 12 bases. The CDR3 sequence is 14 residues long. The CDR3 DNA follows: TGTGCCAGCAGCCCGAGGACAGAGCAAGAGACCCAGTACTTC. Translation gives CASSPRTEQETQYF.

This clonotype was recorded once. The CDR3 loop reads CASSQEQGAGAAQYF. The CDR3 bases are TGCGCCAGCAGCCAAGAACAGGGGGCGGGCGCGGCCCAGTACTTC. This sequence joins TRBV4-3 and TRBJ2-5; TRBD1 matches 9 bases. Trimming at V came to 0 bases and at J to 9 bases, leaving 8 bases not matched to a gene. This CDR3 is built from 15 residues. Germline CDR1 and CDR2: LGHNA and YSLEER.

The chain recombines TRBV7-2 with TRBJ2-7, with 12 bases lining up with TRBD2. Germline CDR1 and CDR2: SGHTA and FQGNSA. Germline trimming cut 1 base from V and 3 bases from J; bases unmatched to any gene: 7. The CDR3 covers 17 residues. The CDR3 loop reads CASSLGPLLAGGYEQYF. CDR3 DNA: TGTGCCAGCAGCTTAGGGCCCCTACTAGCGGGAGGCTACGAGCAGTACTTC.

In this sample, this clonotype turned up once. V gene TRBV4-2 combines with J gene TRBJ1-6, with 11 bases lining up with TRBD1. J lost 4 bases, V lost 4 bases, and 6 bases had no gene match. The germline gives CDR1 LGHNA, CDR2 YNFKEQ. The CDR3 contains 17 residues. The chain's CDR3 is CASSLSGQGGYNSPLHF. CDR3 nucleotides: TGTGCCAGCAGCCTATCGGGACAGGGGGGATATAATTCACCCCTCCACTTT.

The J gene is TRBJ2-7, the V gene TRBV3-1; D gene unclear. Germline CDR1 and CDR2: LGHDT and YNNKEL (reference sequence). The CDR3 is 11 residues long. Trimming shortened V by 5 bases and J by 2 bases, and 4 bases separated the two germline ends. This CDR3 reads CASSSAYEQYF. The CDR3, as DNA: TGTGCCAGCAGCTCCGCCTACGAGCAGTACTTC.

This clonotype was detected once. This sequence joins TRBV20-1 and TRBJ1-5; the D gene is possibly TRBD1 (6 bases). Germline loops: CDR1 DFQATT, CDR2 SNEGSKA (reference sequence). V was shortened by 4 bases and J by 4 bases, with 14 bases between the two germline ends. There are 14 residues in the CDR3. CDR3 sequence (DNA): TGCAGTGCTATTGGGGTGGGGGCGAATCAGCCCCAGCATTTT. Translated: CSAIGVGANQPQHF.

The J gene is TRBJ1-5, the V gene TRBV29-1; D call uncertain. V dropped 4 bases and J dropped 3 bases, with 10 bases sitting between them. Per the germline V gene, CDR1 is SQVTM and CDR2 is ANQGSEA. The CDR3 loop spans 13 amino acids. CDR3 sequence reads: CSVGRGVNQPQHF. As DNA, the CDR3 is TGCAGCGTTGGTCGAGGAGTCAATCAGCCCCAGCATTTT.

The genes are TRBV18 and TRBJ2-2, with D possibly matching TRBD1 (5 bases). The CDR3 contains 16 residues. The germline V gene has CDR1 KGHSH and CDR2 LQKENI. Trimming removed 3 bases at V and 2 bases at J, with 13 bases between. CDR3 protein: CASSPSTQGNTGELFF. CDR3 in DNA: TGTGCCAGCTCACCTTCGACGCAGGGTAACACCGGGGAGCTGTTTTTT.

V and J are TRBV7-6 and TRBJ2-3; D gene unclear. V lost 5 bases to trimming and J lost 3 bases, with 12 bases between them. Germline loops: CDR1 SGHVS, CDR2 FNYEAQ. This CDR3 contains 14 residues. The CDR3 protein is CASSLYRGTDTQYF. CDR3 DNA: TGTGCCAGCAGCCTATACCGTGGAACAGATACGCAGTATTTT.

CDR3 residues: CASSSGQGEETQYF. CDR3 DNA: TGTGCCAGCAGCTCCGGACAGGGGGAAGAGACCCAGTACTTC. The chain joins TRBV3-1 to TRBJ2-5; 10 positions match TRBD1. V lost 5 bases to trimming and J lost 3 bases; unmatched junction nucleotides: 3. The germline V gene has CDR1 LGHDT and CDR2 YNNKEL (reference sequence). This CDR3 has 14 residues.

The chain carries TRBV6-6 and TRBJ1-5, with D perhaps TRBD1 (5 bases). Per germline, CDR1 MNHNY and CDR2 SVGAGI (reference sequence). V was pared by 5 bases and J by 3 bases, with 11 bases between. The CDR3 extends over 14 amino acids. This CDR3 reads CASSPNRINQPQHF. The CDR3 nucleotides read TGTGCCAGCAGTCCAAACAGGATCAATCAGCCCCAGCATTTT.

V is TRBV5-1 and J is TRBJ1-1; D remains unclear. The CDR3 covers 15 residues. Germline-derived CDR1 and CDR2 are SGHRS and YFSETQ. Trimming stripped 0 bases from V and 3 bases from J, with 12 bases between. CDR3 in amino acids: CASSLEVGRDTEAFF. CDR3 bases: TGCGCCAGCAGCTTGGAAGTCGGGCGGGACACTGAAGCTTTCTTT. The complete variable domain, with remaining parts taken from reference TRBV5-1 and TRBJ1-1, reads KAGVTQTPRYLIKTRGQQVTLSCSPISGHRSVSWYQQTPGQGLQFLFEYFSETQRNKGNFPGRFSGRQFSNSRSEMNVSTLELGDSALYLCASSLEVGRDTEAFFGQGTRLTVV.

The chain couples TRBV2 to TRBJ2-1; D unclear. CDR3 size: 14 residues. V was pared by 3 bases and J by 7 bases, with 13 bases between. Germline V gene lookup returns CDR1 SNHLY and CDR2 FYNNEI. In DNA, the CDR3 is TGTGCCAGCAGTGACGTCTCCTCCTGGAATGAGCAGTTCTTC. It translates to CASSDVSSWNEQFF. Filled out from reference TRBV2 and TRBJ2-1, the complete variable domain reads EPEVTQTPSHQVTQMGQEVILRCVPISNHLYFYWYRQILGQKVEFLVSFYNNEISEKSEIFDDQFSVERPDGSNFTLKIRSTKLEDSAMYFCASSDVSSWNEQFFGPGTRLTVL.

V usage is TRBV20-1 and J usage is TRBJ2-1; D uncertain. This CDR3 has 15 residues. V was shortened by 3 bases and J by 0 bases, with 12 bases between the two germline ends. Germline CDR1 is DFQATT and CDR2 is SNEGSKA (reference sequence). The CDR3 bases are TGCAGTGCTAGTTCGGCTAGGAGCTCCTACAATGAGCAGTTCTTC. Residues: CSASSARSSYNEQFF.

The chain is built from TRBV12-3 or TRBV12-4 and TRBJ2-3; D tentatively fits TRBD1 or TRBD2 (6 bases each). Trimming took off 5 bases at V and 4 bases at J, with 16 bases between the two ends. CDR3 size: 15 residues. CDR3 sequence: CASSPRGAGPDTQYF. The DNA for the CDR3 is TGTGCCAGCAGTCCGAGGGGGGCGGGCCCAGATACGCAGTATTTT.

The genes are TRBV30 and TRBJ2-5; D is uncertain. Germline-derived CDR1 and CDR2 are GTSNPN and SVGIG (reference sequence). V was shortened by 4 bases and J by 2 bases, with 5 bases between the two germline ends. The CDR3 length is 11 residues. The CDR3 DNA reads as TGTGCCTGGACAGTACAAGAGACCCAGTACTTC. Translation: CAWTVQETQYF.